These T cell receptor beta chains were read from a single sample in a study of response to subunit inactivated influenza vaccine. TCRdb used MiXCR to reprocess the RT-PCR reads, holding one entry per CDR3 protein. Of about 480,000 distinct CDR3 sequences in the sample, less than 30% are singletons; the top ten hold 1.9%. The sequencing here drew on CD4+ T cells sorted from PBMCs, taken more than 4 days after vaccination. These receptors were taken from a man in his fifties or sixties who received an inactivated influenza vaccine. Both conserved end residues are part of each CDR3. D genes are given only for firm matches. A clone size is listed for some rows: how often the clone was seen (once, few, many), or a class if it is expanded.

j_gene | v_gene | abundance | d_gene | CDR3aa | CDR3nt
TRBJ2-3 | TRBV12-3/TRBV12-4 | few | . | CASSPRSPWGGTDTQYF | TGTGCCAGCAGCCCCAGAAGTCCGTGGGGGGGCACAGATACGCAGTATTTT
TRBJ2-1 | TRBV12-3/TRBV12-4 | many | TRBD2 | CASSAGLVGEQFF | TGTGCCAGCAGCGCCGGACTAGTCGGTGAGCAGTTCTTC
TRBJ1-6 | TRBV14 | many | . | CASSQGGSYNSPLHF | TGTGCCAGCAGCCAGGGGGGCTCCTATAATTCACCCCTCCACTTT
TRBJ1-2 | TRBV20-1 | . | . | CSAPTGKGGYTF | TGCAGTGCCCCTACAGGGAAAGGTGGCTACACCTTC
TRBJ2-1 | TRBV5-4 | few | . | CASSYREPEQFF | TGTGCCAGCAGCTACAGGGAGCCTGAGCAGTTCTTC
TRBJ2-1 | TRBV5-5 | many | TRBD2 | CASSTTPGLAAEQFF | TGTGCCAGCAGCACAACCCCGGGACTAGCGGCCGAGCAGTTCTTC
TRBJ1-4 | TRBV29-1 | . | . | CSGNEKLFF | TGCAGCGGAAATGAAAAACTGTTTTTT
TRBJ2-4 | TRBV3-1 | few | TRBD1 | CASSQRQGFGKNIQYF | TGTGCCAGCAGCCAACGACAGGGGTTTGGCAAAAACATTCAGTACTTC
TRBJ2-5 | TRBV20-1 | . | . | CSAGVDYALETQYF | TGCAGTGCTGGGGTGGACTATGCATTAGAGACCCAGTACTTC
TRBJ1-2 | TRBV18 | . | TRBD1 | CASSEARQGEYGYTF | TGTGCCAGCTCCGAGGCTCGACAGGGGGAGTATGGCTACACCTTC
TRBJ2-7 | TRBV20-1 | . | TRBD2 | CSAPRTSGSYEQYF | TGCAGTGCTCCCCGGACTAGCGGATCCTACGAGCAGTACTTC
TRBJ2-5 | TRBV6-2/TRBV6-3 | . | . | CASSSWTRQETQYF | TGTGCCAGCAGTTCCTGGACACGCCAAGAGACCCAGTACTTC
TRBJ2-4 | TRBV5-1 | few | TRBD1 | CASSSGQGDIQYF | TGCGCCAGCAGCTCGGGACAGGGTGACATTCAGTACTTC
TRBJ2-7 | TRBV27 | . | TRBD2 | CATSRTSGSYEQYF | TGTGCCACCTCGCGGACTAGCGGGAGCTACGAGCAGTACTTC
TRBJ2-7 | TRBV5-1 | many | TRBD1 | CASSLGTGGYEQYF | TGCGCCAGCAGCTTGGGGACAGGGGGCTACGAGCAGTACTTC
TRBJ2-1 | TRBV2 | . | . | CASSDVRGEQFF | TGTGCCAGCAGTGATGTACGAGGTGAGCAGTTCTTC
TRBJ1-1 | TRBV15 | many | TRBD1 | CATSSRGQGAPNTEAFF | TGTGCCACCAGCAGCCGAGGACAGGGGGCTCCGAACACTGAAGCTTTCTTT
TRBJ2-1 | TRBV18 | . | . | CASSPPARVNEQFF | TGTGCCAGCTCACCACCCGCAAGGGTCAATGAGCAGTTCTTC
TRBJ2-7 | TRBV6-5 | . | TRBD1 | CASSYNPHRDRTYEQYF | TGTGCCAGCAGTTATAACCCGCACCGGGACAGGACCTACGAGCAGTACTTC
TRBJ2-1 | TRBV7-9 | few | . | CASSSVGPPPGNEQFF | TGTGCCAGCAGCTCAGTCGGCCCCCCCCCAGGCAATGAGCAGTTCTTC
TRBJ1-5 | TRBV4-2 | few | . | CASSQALTGLGNQPQHF | TGTGCCAGCAGCCAAGCTCTAACAGGGCTAGGAAATCAGCCCCAGCATTTT
TRBJ1-2 | TRBV7-2 | few | . | CASSAWTEDYGYTF | TGTGCCAGCAGCGCCTGGACAGAGGACTATGGCTACACCTTC
TRBJ1-5 | TRBV6-5 | many | TRBD1 | CASRYRGDNQPQHF | TGTGCCAGCAGATACAGGGGTGACAATCAGCCCCAGCATTTT
TRBJ2-7 | TRBV29-1 | many | . | CSVGTVNSYEQYF | TGCAGCGTCGGGACTGTAAACTCCTACGAGCAGTACTTC
TRBJ2-1 | TRBV29-1 | few | . | CSVRRRESYNEQFF | TGCAGCGTACGGCGTCGGGAGTCCTACAATGAGCAGTTCTTC
TRBJ1-4 | TRBV4-3 | few | . | CASSQDQVRANEKLFF | TGCGCCAGCAGCCAAGATCAGGTCCGCGCGAATGAAAAACTGTTTTTT
TRBJ2-7 | TRBV15 | . | TRBD2 | CATSRDPTSVSYEQYF | TGTGCCACCAGCAGAGACCCGACTAGCGTCTCCTACGAGCAGTACTTC
TRBJ2-7 | TRBV6-2/TRBV6-3 | . | . | CASSFAGGGNEQYF | TGTGCCAGCAGTTTCGCTGGAGGGGGGAACGAGCAGTACTTC
TRBJ2-2 | TRBV7-2 | . | TRBD2 | CASSQGLVRRFF | TGTGCCAGCAGCCAGGGACTAGTGCGCCGGTTTTTT
TRBJ2-5 | TRBV7-2 | . | TRBD1 | CASSLMGTGTQETQYF | TGTGCCAGCAGCTTAATGGGGACAGGAACCCAAGAGACCCAGTACTTC
TRBJ2-1 | TRBV5-5 | . | . | CASSSSRRDGYNEQFF | TGTGCCAGCAGCTCCTCCCGCAGGGACGGCTACAATGAGCAGTTCTTC
TRBJ2-4 | TRBV20-1 | few | . | CSARDLAYLNIQYF | TGCAGTGCTAGAGATCTAGCTTATCTGAACATTCAGTACTTC
TRBJ2-1 | TRBV11-2 | once | TRBD1 | CASSLRGQNEQFF | TGTGCCAGCAGCTTAAGGGGGCAGAATGAGCAGTTCTTC
TRBJ2-3 | TRBV10-3 | few | TRBD1 | CAITKDRGNTQYF | TGTGCCATCACCAAGGACAGGGGTAATACGCAGTATTTT
TRBJ2-5 | TRBV6-2/TRBV6-3 | . | TRBD2 | CASRVEAGVVETQYF | TGTGCCAGCAGGGTAGAGGCGGGAGTGGTGGAGACCCAGTACTTC
TRBJ2-4 | TRBV11-2 | . | . | CASSHRDGWDIQYF | TGTGCCAGCAGCCACCGGGACGGTTGGGACATTCAGTACTTC
TRBJ2-1 | TRBV11-1 | few | TRBD2 | CASSLPPRLAGGVNEQFF | TGTGCCAGCAGCTTGCCCCCACGACTAGCGGGAGGGGTCAATGAGCAGTTCTTC
TRBJ2-2 | TRBV5-1 | . | TRBD1 | CASSPTGQGITGELFF | TGCGCCAGCAGCCCTACGGGACAGGGAATCACCGGGGAGCTGTTTTTT
TRBJ1-2 | TRBV10-3 | . | TRBD1 | CALKTGNYGYTF | TGTGCCTTAAAGACAGGGAACTATGGCTACACCTTC
TRBJ2-1 | TRBV12-3/TRBV12-4 | few | . | CASSLRAGKGVNEQFF | TGTGCCAGCAGTTTACGCGCCGGAAAGGGGGTGAATGAGCAGTTCTTC
TRBJ2-7 | TRBV28 | . | TRBD2 | CASTRGRALDEQYF | TGTGCCAGCACCCGAGGGAGGGCCTTGGACGAGCAGTACTTC
TRBJ2-7 | TRBV20-1 | . | TRBD2 | CSAREPSGTSGVYEQYF | TGCAGTGCTAGAGAACCCTCCGGGACTAGCGGGGTTTACGAGCAGTACTTC
TRBJ2-2 | TRBV12-3/TRBV12-4 | few | TRBD1 | CASSGDRAGELFF | TGTGCCAGCAGTGGAGACAGGGCCGGGGAGCTGTTTTTT
TRBJ2-3 | TRBV3-1 | . | . | CASKRSGDTQYF | TGTGCCAGCAAACGGTCTGGGGATACGCAGTATTTT
TRBJ2-1 | TRBV24-1 | few | TRBD2 | CATSDRLAVDEQFF | TGTGCCACCAGTGATCGACTAGCGGTAGATGAGCAGTTCTTC
TRBJ1-2 | TRBV2 | few | TRBD1 | CASSERGGGTNYGYTF | TGTGCCAGCAGTGAAAGGGGAGGGGGCACTAACTATGGCTACACCTTC
TRBJ1-2 | TRBV9 | few | . | CASSVSGRHYGYTF | TGTGCCAGCAGCGTCAGCGGACGGCACTATGGCTACACCTTC
TRBJ2-5 | TRBV20-1 | . | TRBD2 | CSATKNGRTGETQYF | TGCAGTGCAACGAAAAACGGGAGGACTGGGGAGACCCAGTACTTC
TRBJ1-5 | TRBV20-1 | . | . | CSAPEVMGSNQPQHF | TGCAGTGCCCCAGAGGTAATGGGTAGCAATCAGCCCCAGCATTTT
TRBJ2-5 | TRBV13 | . | . | CASSVLWRGKETQYF | TGTGCCAGCAGCGTTTTGTGGCGGGGTAAGGAGACCCAGTACTTC
TRBJ2-1 | TRBV7-9 | . | . | CASSLIPYNEQFF | TGTGCCAGCAGCTTAATCCCGTACAATGAGCAGTTCTTC
TRBJ2-1 | TRBV7-9 | . | TRBD2 | CASSLALRGGNEQFF | TGTGCCAGCAGCTTAGCGTTGCGGGGGGGCAATGAGCAGTTCTTC
TRBJ2-7 | TRBV6-5 | . | . | CASSYSWTSYEQYF | TGTGCCAGCAGTTACTCTTGGACGTCCTACGAGCAGTACTTC
TRBJ2-7 | TRBV24-1 | . | TRBD1 | CATSGTGTGEQYF | TGTGCCACCAGCGGGACAGGGACCGGCGAGCAGTACTTC
TRBJ1-2 | TRBV28 | few | TRBD1 | CASRQGVANYGYTF | TGTGCCAGCCGACAGGGGGTGGCTAACTATGGCTACACCTTC